This is a list of T cell receptor beta chains from one sample in a study of metastatic and nonmetastatic thyroid tumors. TCRdb ran MiXCR on the PCR reads. The table records about 39,000 clones, more than 15% of them present only once. The sample comprised blood. These receptors all stem from a female donor with papillary thyroid cancer or a benign thyroid nodule (not recorded which). Some clones in this sample may be carry-over from other donors' samples. Each CDR3 is given with its conserved first and last residue.

V: TRBV20-1
J: TRBJ1-2
CDR3: CSASLPPRTLHF

V: TRBV20-1
J: TRBJ1-3
CDR3: CSAAKGGSGNTIYF

V: TRBV28
J: TRBJ2-1
CDR3: CASSPRLAGYSYNEQFF

V: TRBV7-2
J: TRBJ1-2
CDR3: CASSLGVAIGRYTF

V: TRBV28
J: TRBJ2-1
CDR3: CASSPRGRQNEQFF

V: TRBV19
J: TRBJ2-1
CDR3: CASSYSAGSSYNEQFF

V: TRBV6-5
J: TRBJ2-7
CDR3: CASSYGLTSGRGAYEQYF

V: TRBV20-1
J: TRBJ2-1
CDR3: CSARTSGRNEQFF

V: TRBV4-1
J: TRBJ1-2
CDR3: CASSQAGSGRPQSF

V: TRBV28
J: TRBJ2-7
CDR3: CASSPPGGATYEQYF

V: TRBV11-1
J: TRBJ2-7
CDR3: CASSAPGSRGANEQYF

V: TRBV27
J: TRBJ2-7
CDR3: CAGSPAVEYEQCF

V: TRBV20-1
J: TRBJ2-3
CDR3: CSARGTSGPHSPRTDTQYF

V: TRBV6-1
J: TRBJ2-7
CDR3: CASSMNGGGYEQYF

V: TRBV15
J: TRBJ2-1
CDR3: CATSKDSYNEQFF

V: TRBV28
J: TRBJ1-2
CDR3: CASSYPTVGCGYTF

V: TRBV6-1
J: TRBJ2-2
CDR3: CASSGGLVDTGELFF

V: TRBV18
J: TRBJ2-1
CDR3: CASSPATTEDEQFF

V: TRBV30
J: TRBJ2-1
CDR3: CAWSVLAGGPNEQFF

V: TRBV19
J: TRBJ1-6
CDR3: CASSSTSRGPLHF

V: TRBV15
J: TRBJ1-5
CDR3: CATSRDSGSGQPQHF

V: TRBV7-3
J: TRBJ1-2
CDR3: CASSLPDRGGYGYTF

V: TRBV3-1
J: TRBJ2-1
CDR3: CASRARESGNEQFF

V: TRBV6-5
J: TRBJ1-4
CDR3: CASSYSGQVNEKLFF

V: TRBV20-1
J: TRBJ2-1
CDR3: CSGGLPSYNEQFF

V: TRBV12-3/TRBV12-4
J: TRBJ2-3
CDR3: CASSLGRGTQYF

V: TRBV3-1
J: TRBJ2-7
CDR3: CASSPRATYEQYF

V: TRBV15
J: TRBJ1-1
CDR3: CATSLSRDTEAFF

V: TRBV12-3/TRBV12-4
J: TRBJ2-2
CDR3: CASTMGTGELFF

V: TRBV7-2
J: TRBJ1-3
CDR3: CASSLVSGAGNTIYF

V: TRBV11-2
J: TRBJ2-3
CDR3: CASSPAGISTDTQYF

V: TRBV20-1
J: TRBJ2-5
CDR3: CSADPGFGQETQYF

V: TRBV6-1
J: TRBJ2-7
CDR3: CASGARGQGRYEQYF

V: TRBV6-4
J: TRBJ1-1
CDR3: CANSRRPRTEAFF

V: TRBV5-1
J: TRBJ2-2
CDR3: CASRRGTGGNTGELFF

V: TRBV9
J: TRBJ2-5
CDR3: CASSVHLSGTQYF

V: TRBV11-2
J: TRBJ2-7
CDR3: CASSQGQGAQQYF

V: TRBV5-4
J: TRBJ2-7
CDR3: CASSSARTSGLDEQYF

V: TRBV2
J: TRBJ2-1
CDR3: CASSEDELAASYNEQFF

V: TRBV20-1
J: TRBJ2-7
CDR3: CSAREAVGYEQYF

V: TRBV20-1
J: TRBJ2-5
CDR3: CSASKLTGSYQETQYF

V: TRBV30
J: TRBJ1-6
CDR3: CAWKPLASSYNSPLHF

V: TRBV11-2
J: TRBJ2-7
CDR3: CASSPRGETRRYEQYF

V: TRBV24-1
J: TRBJ2-3
CDR3: CATSDRREGREDTQYF

V: TRBV10-3
J: TRBJ2-5
CDR3: CAISDTSGRARQETQYF

V: TRBV3-1
J: TRBJ2-4
CDR3: CASSQGEIPNIQYF

V: TRBV10-2
J: TRBJ1-4
CDR3: CASGQGEFEKLFF

V: TRBV7-2
J: TRBJ2-5
CDR3: CASSLGWWTHPKETQYF

V: TRBV11-2
J: TRBJ2-1
CDR3: CASSPACGREGGGFF

V: TRBV6-2/TRBV6-3
J: TRBJ1-2
CDR3: CASSRPSRVLDYGYTF